The 7 T cell receptor beta chains in this list originate from one sample, sequenced in a study of blood T cell repertoires in COVID-19. TCRdb's table, derived via immunoSEQ multiplex PCR, lists solely in-frame clones and lacks some. The table has 130,000 to 150,000 clones, around 87% seen once. The sequencing sample was made of PBMCs or T cells enriched from blood (not recorded which). These receptors came from a woman aged 30 to 39 with acute COVID-19.

The V gene is TRBV6-4, the J gene TRBJ2-1; the D gene is possibly TRBD2 (6 bases). V lost 0 bases and J lost 2, with 11 bases in between. Germline values: CDR1 MRHNA, CDR2 SNTAGT. The CDR3 is made up of 16 amino acids. CDR3 protein: CASSDSGGEPYNEQFF. CDR3 in DNA: TGTGCCAGCAGTGACTCGGGGGGAGAGCCCTACAATGAGCAGTTCTTC.

The chain is built from TRBV15 and TRBJ2-1; D might be TRBD2 (7 bases). CDR1 is LNHNV, CDR2 YYDKDF, per germline (reference sequence). This CDR3 comprises 14 residues. Trimming pared 5 bases from V and 9 bases from J, leaving 17 bases between. The CDR3 bases are TGTGCCACCAGCTGGGGGGCGGGAGAAGGTGAGCAGTTCTTC. It codes for CATSWGAGEGEQFF.

V usage is TRBV11-2 and J usage is TRBJ2-1; no firm D call. Germline CDR1 reads SGHAT; CDR2 reads FQNNGV. The CDR3 is 14 amino acids. The V and J ends lost 0 bases and 9 bases respectively, with 12 bases between them. For the CDR3, the DNA is TGTGCCAGCAGCTTAGATGTCCTTGTAGCTGAGCAGTTCTTC. Encoded protein: CASSLDVLVAEQFF.

The V and J genes are TRBV5-5 and TRBJ2-5, with a weak D call TRBD1 (6 bases). The CDR3 consists of 13 residues. Trimming took off 2 bases at V and 3 bases at J, with 8 bases between the two ends. Germline V gene data show CDR1 as SGHKS and CDR2 as YYEKEE (reference sequence). The CDR3 DNA reads as TGTGCCAGCAGCTTCTCAGGGGAAGAGACCCAGTACTTC. It yields the protein CASSFSGEETQYF.

This clone turned up a few times. The chain has TRBV10-3 and TRBJ2-7; the match to TRBD1 covers 7 bases. V shed 10 bases, J shed 3 bases, and the junction held 9 bases outside the gene matches. Per the germline V gene, CDR1 is ENHRY and CDR2 is SYGVKD. The CDR3 is made up of 13 amino acids. The CDR3 is CASSSGQNYEQYF. DNA of the CDR3: TGTGCCAGTAGCTCGGGACAGAACTACGAGCAGTACTTC.

The chain couples TRBV9 to TRBJ2-7; TRBD2 is a possible D gene (6 bases). The germline V gene has CDR1 SGDLS and CDR2 YYNGEE. There are 16 residues in the CDR3. The V end was cut by 0 bases, the J end by 3 bases, with 16 bases between. CDR3 protein: CASSVAVAVGIYEQYF. In DNA, the CDR3 is TGTGCCAGCAGCGTAGCGGTAGCGGTTGGGATCTACGAGCAGTACTTC.

The chain carries TRBV4-3 and TRBJ1-6; 9 bases map to TRBD1. CDR3 length: 15 amino acids. The J segment lost 7 bases and the V segment lost 1 base, leaving 2 bases of the junction unmatched. CDR1 is LGHNA, CDR2 YSLEER, per germline. CDR3 DNA sequence: TGCGCCAGCAGCCAAGGGGACAGGGTGAATTCACCCCTCCACTTT. Its protein is CASSQGDRVNSPLHF.